This passage covers 9 T cell receptor beta chains from one sample sequenced in a study of cytomegalovirus exposure and HLA in healthy donors. TCRdb's table, derived via immunoSEQ multiplex PCR, lists solely in-frame clones and lacks some. The repertoire holds fewer than 200,000 clones, with approximately 90% as singletons. Material for sequencing was PBMCs. The receptors originated from a woman younger than 45 in good health and CMV-seronegative.

This chain connects TRBV7-2 to TRBJ2-3; 7 positions match TRBD2. V shed 1 base, J shed 4 bases, and the junction held 2 bases outside the gene matches. Germline V gene data show CDR1 as SGHTA and CDR2 as FQGNSA. This CDR3 spans 14 amino acids. CDR3: CASSLVGGPDTQYF. In DNA form, the CDR3 reads TGTGCCAGCAGCTTAGTGGGAGGGCCAGATACGCAGTATTTT.

The rearrangement links TRBV7-2 to TRBJ1-6, with D maybe TRBD1 (5 bases). CDR3 length: 16 amino acids. CDR1 SGHTA and CDR2 FQGNSA come from the germline V gene. The ends were cut back, 6 bases at V and 10 bases at J, with 22 bases in the middle. For the CDR3, the DNA is TGTGCCAGCAGTACCGCAACGGGACTAACGTTATCACCCCTCCACTTT. Amino acid sequence: CASSTATGLTLSPLHF.

The V and J genes are TRBV6-5 and TRBJ2-3; 7 bases align to TRBD2. The CDR3 contains 12 residues. Trimming cost V 8 bases and J 4 bases; bases outside gene matches: 3. From germline, CDR1 is MNHEY and CDR2 SVGAGI. Here the CDR3 DNA reads TGTGCCAGCTATGGGGGGGCAGATACGCAGTATTTT. Amino acids: CASYGGADTQYF.

The chain is built from TRBV29-1 and TRBJ2-1; 8 bases fit TRBD2. This CDR3 spans 14 amino acids. With V trimmed by 4 bases and J by 3 bases, 5 bases remained unmatched. Germline V lookup: CDR1 SQVTM, CDR2 ANQGSEA. The CDR3 loop reads CSVVRRGDYNEQFF. The CDR3 nucleotides read TGCAGCGTTGTTAGGCGGGGGGACTACAATGAGCAGTTCTTC.

This clone was detected only once. This chain joins TRBV6-1 and TRBJ1-1; the D is unclear. There are 10 residues in the CDR3. The germline gives CDR1 MNHNS, CDR2 SASEGT. V lost 5 bases, J lost 7 bases, and 5 bases lay in between. The CDR3 DNA follows: TGTGCCAGCAGTAATTATGAAGCTTTCTTT. This gives the protein CASSNYEAFF.

This clone was seen only a few times. The genes are TRBV30 and TRBJ2-3, with TRBD1 as a possible D gene (6 bases). Per the germline V gene, CDR1 is GTSNPN and CDR2 is SVGIG (reference sequence). The CDR3 contains 15 residues. V gave up 3 bases and J gave up 2 bases, with 15 bases separating them. CDR3: CAWSKDSRVTDTQYF. The CDR3 DNA follows: TGTGCCTGGAGCAAGGACAGCAGGGTCACAGATACGCAGTATTTT.

V usage is TRBV30 and J usage is TRBJ2-7; D possibly corresponds to TRBD1 (6 bases). Germline lookup yields CDR1 GTSNPN and CDR2 SVGIG (reference sequence). There are 14 residues in the CDR3. Trimming left V 1 base short and J 2 bases short, with 12 bases between. The CDR3 sequence: CAWSASGAPYEQYF. The DNA for the CDR3 is TGTGCCTGGAGTGCCTCAGGGGCTCCCTACGAGCAGTACTTC.

CDR3 nucleotides: TGTGCCAGCAGCTTGGACAGCCAGCCCCAGCATTTT. Translation: CASSLDSQPQHF. The gene calls are TRBV5-4 and TRBJ1-5, with unresolved D. V was trimmed by 0 bases and J by 7 bases, leaving 5 bases between them. Germline loops: CDR1 SGHNT, CDR2 YYREEE (reference sequence). CDR3 length: 12 residues.

The chain has TRBV11-2 and TRBJ2-7; TRBD1 aligns across 8 bases. Germline CDR1 and CDR2: SGHAT and FQNNGV. The CDR3 spans 13 residues. Trimming cost V 8 bases and J 3 bases; bases outside gene matches: 6. CDR3 nucleotides: TGTGCCAGCGGGCGGACAGGGATCTACGAGCAGTACTTC. Translating it yields CASGRTGIYEQYF.